This record concerns one T cell receptor beta chain sequence. Its cognate antigen is unknown. This sample was included in a study of T cell responses to AZD1222 COVID-19 vaccine. Study observations and caveats: Spike was spanned by vaccine-associated CD4 TCRs, with dominance at 160-218 and 743-854. Spike-specific TCR breadth rose after two AZD1222 doses, and depth rose as well.

The CDR3 is 18 amino acids. With V trimmed by 2 bases and J by 6 bases, 12 bases remained unmatched. Germline assignment: CDR1 SGHTA and CDR2 FQGTGA. The data were produced by immunoSEQ multiplex PCR, yet TCRdb's version contains in-frame clones alone and is incomplete. Of over 150,000 clones in the sample, more than 90% are singletons; the top ten hold about 20%. The gene calls are TRBV7-3 and TRBJ2-2, with 10 bases matching TRBD2. The receptor was isolated from an adult in good health. The sequencing here drew on peripheral blood, taken on day 0 of AZD1222 vaccination. For the CDR3, the DNA is TGTGCCAGCAGCTTACTCCCCAGCGGGAGGGCCGGGGCCGGGGAGCTGTTTTTT. Translating it yields CASSLLPSGRAGAGELFF.